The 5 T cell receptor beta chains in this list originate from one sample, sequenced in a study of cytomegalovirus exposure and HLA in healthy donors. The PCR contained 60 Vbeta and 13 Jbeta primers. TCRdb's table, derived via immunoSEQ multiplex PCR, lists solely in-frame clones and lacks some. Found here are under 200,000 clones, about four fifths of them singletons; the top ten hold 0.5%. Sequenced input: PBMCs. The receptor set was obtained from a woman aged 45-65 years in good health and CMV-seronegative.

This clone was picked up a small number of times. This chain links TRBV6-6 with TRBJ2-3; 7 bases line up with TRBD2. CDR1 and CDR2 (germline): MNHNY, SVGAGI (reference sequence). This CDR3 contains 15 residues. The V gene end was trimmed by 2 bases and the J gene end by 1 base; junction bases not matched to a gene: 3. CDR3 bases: TGTGCCAGCAGTTACGCGGCGGGGGGCACAGATACGCAGTATTTT. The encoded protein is CASSYAAGGTDTQYF.

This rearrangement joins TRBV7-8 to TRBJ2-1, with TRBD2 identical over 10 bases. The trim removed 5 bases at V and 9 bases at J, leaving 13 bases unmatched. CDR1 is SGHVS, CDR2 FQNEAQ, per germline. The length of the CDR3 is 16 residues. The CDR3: CASSPSRLAGVSEQFF. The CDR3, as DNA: TGTGCCAGCAGCCCAAGTCGGCTAGCGGGGGTTAGTGAGCAGTTCTTC.

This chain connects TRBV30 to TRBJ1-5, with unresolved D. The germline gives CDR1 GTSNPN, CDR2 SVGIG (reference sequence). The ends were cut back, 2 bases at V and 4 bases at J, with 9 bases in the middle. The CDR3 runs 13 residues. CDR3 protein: CAWSSTGNQPQHF. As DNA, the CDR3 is TGTGCCTGGAGTTCGACGGGGAATCAGCCCCAGCATTTT.

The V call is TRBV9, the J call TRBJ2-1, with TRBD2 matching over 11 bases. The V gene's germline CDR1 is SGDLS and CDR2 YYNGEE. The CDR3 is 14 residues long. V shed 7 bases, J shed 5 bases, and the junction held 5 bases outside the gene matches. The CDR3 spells CASSRLAGNNEQFF. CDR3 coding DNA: TGTGCCAGCTCCCGACTAGCGGGGAACAATGAGCAGTTCTTC.

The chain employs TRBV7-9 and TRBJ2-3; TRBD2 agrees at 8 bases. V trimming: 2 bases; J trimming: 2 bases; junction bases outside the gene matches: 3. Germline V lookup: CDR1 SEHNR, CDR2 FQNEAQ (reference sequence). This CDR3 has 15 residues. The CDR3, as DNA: TGTGCCAGCAGCTTAACTAGCGGCATCACAGATACGCAGTATTTT. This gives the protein CASSLTSGITDTQYF.